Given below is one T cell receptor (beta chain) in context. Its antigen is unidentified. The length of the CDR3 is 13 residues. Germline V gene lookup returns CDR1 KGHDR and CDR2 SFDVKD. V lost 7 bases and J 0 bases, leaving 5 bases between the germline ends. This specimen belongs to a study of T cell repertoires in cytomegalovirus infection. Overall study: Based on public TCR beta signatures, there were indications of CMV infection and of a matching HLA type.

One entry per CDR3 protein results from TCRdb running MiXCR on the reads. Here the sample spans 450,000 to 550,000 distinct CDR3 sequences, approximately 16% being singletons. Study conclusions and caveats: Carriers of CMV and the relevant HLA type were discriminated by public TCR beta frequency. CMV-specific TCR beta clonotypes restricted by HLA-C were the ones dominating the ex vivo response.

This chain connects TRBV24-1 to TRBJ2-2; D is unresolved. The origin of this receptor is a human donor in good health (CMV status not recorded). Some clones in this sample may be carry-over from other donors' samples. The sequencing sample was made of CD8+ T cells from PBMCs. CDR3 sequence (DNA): TGTGCCACCAGAGCCACGAACACCGGGGAGCTGTTTTTT. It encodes CATRATNTGELFF.